There are a few counts of the clone carrying this T cell receptor beta chain. The entry originates in a study of spatial heterogeneity in lung cancer. Study-wide context: Beta-chain sequences consistently outnumbered alpha-chain sequences in detection. In the raw reads, each unique TCR and UMI combination was present more than ten times on average.

CDR1 and CDR2 from the germline V gene are MDHEN and SYDVKM. Trimming took off 3 bases at V and 4 bases at J, with 10 bases between the two ends. The CDR3 length is 14 residues. Every individual TCR cDNA molecule carried its own unique molecular identifier, which allowed correction of PCR and sequencing errors. TCRdb passed the 5' RACE reads through MiXCR, listing each CDR3 protein once. The sample consists of 30,000 to 50,000 distinct CDR3 sequences, 5.8% of them appearing once. Time point meaning: sample taken at primary tumor resection. Sequencing was performed on whole RNA extracted from tumor and nontumor lung tissue, or from frozen PBMC, and the material was left unsorted. Donors were around 70 untreated early-stage non-small cell lung cancer patients.

The TCR originated in a male donor with early-stage non-small cell lung cancer. The V gene is TRBV28, the J gene TRBJ1-5, with D unresolved. The source material was PBMCs, sampled at surgery. DNA for the CDR3: TGTGCCAGCAGTTTTAACGGGTGGAATCAGCCCCAGCATTTT. Amino acids: CASSFNGWNQPQHF.